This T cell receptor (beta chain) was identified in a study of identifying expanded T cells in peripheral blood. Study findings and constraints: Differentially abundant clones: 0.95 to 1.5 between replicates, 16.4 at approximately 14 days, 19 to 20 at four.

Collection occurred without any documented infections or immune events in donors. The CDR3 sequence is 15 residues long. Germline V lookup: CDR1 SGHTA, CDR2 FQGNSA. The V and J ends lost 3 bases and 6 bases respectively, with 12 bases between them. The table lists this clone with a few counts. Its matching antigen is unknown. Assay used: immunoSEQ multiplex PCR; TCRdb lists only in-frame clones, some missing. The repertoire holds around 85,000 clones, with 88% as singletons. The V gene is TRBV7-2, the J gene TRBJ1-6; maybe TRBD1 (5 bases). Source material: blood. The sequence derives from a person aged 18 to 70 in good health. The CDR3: CASSFAGTGNSPLHF. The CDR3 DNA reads TGTGCCAGCAGCTTCGCGGGGACGGGTAATTCACCCCTCCACTTT.